This T cell receptor beta chain emerged from a study of PD-L1 blockade in urothelial cancer. The CDR3 totals 14 residues. V was pared by 0 bases and J by 6 bases, with 10 bases between. The germline gives CDR1 SGDLS, CDR2 YYNGEE. Concerning this clone: Other DNA sequences in this specimen translate into the identical CDR3.

Time point meaning: pretreatment peripheral blood. Sequenced by immunoSEQ multiplex PCR; TCRdb stores in-frame clones only, minus some. The sample holds around 43,000 clones, roughly 84% seen once. The sequence was collected from a donor over 35 with urothelial cancer. Sequenced material: PBMCs, taken around atezolizumab (anti-PD-L1) treatment. The chain employs TRBV9 and TRBJ1-5; D call uncertain. The CDR3 nucleotides are TGTGCCAGCAGCGTAGGAGATGATAGTCAGCCCCAGCATTTT. Translated, it gives CASSVGDDSQPQHF.